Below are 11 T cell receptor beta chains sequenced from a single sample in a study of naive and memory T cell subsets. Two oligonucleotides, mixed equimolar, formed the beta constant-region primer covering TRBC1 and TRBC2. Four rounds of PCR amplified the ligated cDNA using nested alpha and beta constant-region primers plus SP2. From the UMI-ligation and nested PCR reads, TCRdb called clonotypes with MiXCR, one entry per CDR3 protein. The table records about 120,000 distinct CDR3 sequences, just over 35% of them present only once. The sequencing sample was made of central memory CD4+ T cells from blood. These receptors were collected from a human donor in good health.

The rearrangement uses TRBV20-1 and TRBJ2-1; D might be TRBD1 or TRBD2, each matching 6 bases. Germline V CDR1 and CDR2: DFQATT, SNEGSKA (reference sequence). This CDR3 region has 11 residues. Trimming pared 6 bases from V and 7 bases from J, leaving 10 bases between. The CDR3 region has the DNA TGCAGTGCCAAAGGGGGGAATGAGCAGTTCTTC. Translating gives CSAKGGNEQFF.

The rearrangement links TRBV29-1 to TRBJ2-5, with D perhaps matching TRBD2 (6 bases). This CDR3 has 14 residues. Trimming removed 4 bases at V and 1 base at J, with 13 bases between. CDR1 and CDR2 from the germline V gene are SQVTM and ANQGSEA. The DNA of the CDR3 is TGCAGCGTTGCCCCGCAGGGACTCCAAGAGACCCAGTACTTC. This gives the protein CSVAPQGLQETQYF.

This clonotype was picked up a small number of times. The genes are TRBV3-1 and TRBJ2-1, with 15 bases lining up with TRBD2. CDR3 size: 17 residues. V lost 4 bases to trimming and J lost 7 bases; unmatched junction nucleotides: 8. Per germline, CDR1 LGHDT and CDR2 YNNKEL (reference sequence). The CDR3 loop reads CASSRAGTSGRWNEQFF. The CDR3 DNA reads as TGTGCCAGCAGCCGCGCCGGGACTAGCGGGAGGTGGAATGAGCAGTTCTTC.

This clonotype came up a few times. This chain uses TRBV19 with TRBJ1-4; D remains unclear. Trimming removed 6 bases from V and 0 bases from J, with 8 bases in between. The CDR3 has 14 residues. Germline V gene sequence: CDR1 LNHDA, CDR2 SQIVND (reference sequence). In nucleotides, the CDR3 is TGTGCCAGTAGAGGACGGCCAACTAATGAAAAACTGTTTTTT. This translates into CASRGRPTNEKLFF.

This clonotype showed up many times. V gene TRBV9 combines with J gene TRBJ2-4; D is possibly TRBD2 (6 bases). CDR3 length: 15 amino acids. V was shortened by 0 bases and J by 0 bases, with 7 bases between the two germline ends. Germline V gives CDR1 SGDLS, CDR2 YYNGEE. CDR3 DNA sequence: TGTGCCAGCAGCGTAGGGGAGGTAGCCAAAAACATTCAGTACTTC. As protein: CASSVGEVAKNIQYF. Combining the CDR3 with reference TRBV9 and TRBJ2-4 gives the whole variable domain DSGVTQTPKHLITATGQRVTLRCSPRSGDLSVYWYQQSLDQGLQFLIQYYNGEERAKGNILERFSAQQFPDLHSELNLSSLELGDSALYFCASSVGEVAKNIQYFGAGTRLSVL.

The CDR3 protein is CASSLGLTSYEQYF. CDR3 nucleotide sequence: TGTGCCAGCAGCTTAGGTCTCACCTCCTACGAGCAGTACTTC. The chain joins TRBV7-8 to TRBJ2-7, with no clear D. V was cut by 1 base and J by 0 bases, with 7 bases left in between. Germline V gene sequence: CDR1 SGHVS, CDR2 FQNEAQ. The CDR3 runs 14 residues.

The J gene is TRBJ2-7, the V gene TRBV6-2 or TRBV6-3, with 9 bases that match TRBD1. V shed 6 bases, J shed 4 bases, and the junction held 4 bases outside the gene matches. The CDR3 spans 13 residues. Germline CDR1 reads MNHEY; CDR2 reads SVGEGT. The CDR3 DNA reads TGTGCCAGCAGAAGGACAGGGGAGTACGAGCAGTACTTC. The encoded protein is CASRRTGEYEQYF.

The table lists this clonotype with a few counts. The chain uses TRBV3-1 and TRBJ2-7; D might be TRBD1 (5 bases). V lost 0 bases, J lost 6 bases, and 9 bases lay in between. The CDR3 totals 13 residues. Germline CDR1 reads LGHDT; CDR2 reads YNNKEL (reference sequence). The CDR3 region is CASSQEVGAEQYF. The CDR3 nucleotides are TGTGCCAGCAGCCAAGAGGTAGGGGCCGAGCAGTACTTC.

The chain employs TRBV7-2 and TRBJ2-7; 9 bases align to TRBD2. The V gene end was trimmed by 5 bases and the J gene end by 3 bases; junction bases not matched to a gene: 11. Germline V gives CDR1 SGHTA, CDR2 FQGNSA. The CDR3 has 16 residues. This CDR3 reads CASSPEGAGGYYEQYF. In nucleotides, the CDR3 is TGTGCCAGCAGCCCCGAGGGGGCGGGAGGGTACTACGAGCAGTACTTC.

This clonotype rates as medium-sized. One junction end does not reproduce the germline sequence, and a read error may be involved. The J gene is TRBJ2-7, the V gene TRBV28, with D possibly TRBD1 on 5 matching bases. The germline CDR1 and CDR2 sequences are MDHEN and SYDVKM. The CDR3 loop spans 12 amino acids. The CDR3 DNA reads TGTGCCAGCAGCAATCGGCCCTACAGGTTGGACTTC. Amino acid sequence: CASSNRPYRLDF.

The CDR3 sequence: CASSQDARITGELFF. In DNA, the CDR3 is TGTGCCAGCAGCCAAGATGCGAGAATCACCGGGGAGCTGTTTTTT. V gene TRBV3-1 combines with J gene TRBJ2-2, with D hard to call. The CDR3 consists of 15 residues. Germline-derived CDR1 and CDR2 are LGHDT and YNNKEL (reference sequence). Trimming stripped 0 bases from V and 4 bases from J, with 9 bases between. Full variable domain (outside the CDR3, taken from reference TRBV3-1 and TRBJ2-2): DTAVSQTPKYLVTQMGNDKSIKCEQNLGHDTMYWYKQDSKKFLKIMFSYNNKELIINETVPNRFSPKSPDKAHLNLHINSLELGDSAVYFCASSQDARITGELFFGEGSRLTVL.